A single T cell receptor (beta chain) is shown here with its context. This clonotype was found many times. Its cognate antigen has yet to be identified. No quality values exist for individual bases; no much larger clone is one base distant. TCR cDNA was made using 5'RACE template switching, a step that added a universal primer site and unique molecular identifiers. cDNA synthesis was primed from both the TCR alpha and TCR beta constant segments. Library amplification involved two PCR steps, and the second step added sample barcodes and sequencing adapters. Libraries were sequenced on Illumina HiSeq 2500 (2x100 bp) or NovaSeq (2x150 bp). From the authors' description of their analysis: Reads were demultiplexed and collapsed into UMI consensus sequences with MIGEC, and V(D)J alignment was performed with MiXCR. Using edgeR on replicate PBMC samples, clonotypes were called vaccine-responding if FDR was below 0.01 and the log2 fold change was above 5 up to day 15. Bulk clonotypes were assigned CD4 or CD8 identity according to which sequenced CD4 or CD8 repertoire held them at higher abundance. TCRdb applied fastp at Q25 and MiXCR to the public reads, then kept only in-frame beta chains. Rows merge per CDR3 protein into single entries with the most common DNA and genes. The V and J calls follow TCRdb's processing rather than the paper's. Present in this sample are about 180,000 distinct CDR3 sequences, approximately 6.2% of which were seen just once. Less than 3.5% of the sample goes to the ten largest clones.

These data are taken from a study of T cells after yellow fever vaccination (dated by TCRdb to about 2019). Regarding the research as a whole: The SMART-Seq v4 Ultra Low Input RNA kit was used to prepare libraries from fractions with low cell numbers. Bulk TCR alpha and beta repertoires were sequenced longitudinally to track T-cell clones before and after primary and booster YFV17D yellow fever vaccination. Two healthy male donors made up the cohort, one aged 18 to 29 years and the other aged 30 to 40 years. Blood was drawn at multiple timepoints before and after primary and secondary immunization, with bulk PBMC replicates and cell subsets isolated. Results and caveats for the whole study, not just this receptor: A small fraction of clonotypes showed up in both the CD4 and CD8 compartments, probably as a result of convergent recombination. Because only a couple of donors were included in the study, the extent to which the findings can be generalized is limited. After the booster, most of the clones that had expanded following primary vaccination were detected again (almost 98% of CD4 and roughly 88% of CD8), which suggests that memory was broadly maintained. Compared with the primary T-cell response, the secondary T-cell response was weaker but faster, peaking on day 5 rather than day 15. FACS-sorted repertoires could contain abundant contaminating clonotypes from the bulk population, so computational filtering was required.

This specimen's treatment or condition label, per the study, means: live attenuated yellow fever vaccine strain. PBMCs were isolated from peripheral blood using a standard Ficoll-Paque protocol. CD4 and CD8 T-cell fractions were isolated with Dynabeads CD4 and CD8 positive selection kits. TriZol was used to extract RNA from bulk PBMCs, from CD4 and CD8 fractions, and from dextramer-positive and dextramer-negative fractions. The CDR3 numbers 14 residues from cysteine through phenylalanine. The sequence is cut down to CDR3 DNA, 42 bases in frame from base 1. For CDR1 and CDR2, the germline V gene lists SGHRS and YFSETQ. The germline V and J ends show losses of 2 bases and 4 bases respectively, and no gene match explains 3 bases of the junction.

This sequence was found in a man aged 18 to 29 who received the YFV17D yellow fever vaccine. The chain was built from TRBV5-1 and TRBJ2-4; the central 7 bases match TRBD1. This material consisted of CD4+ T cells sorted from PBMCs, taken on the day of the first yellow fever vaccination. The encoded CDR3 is CASSFGDSKNIQYF. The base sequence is TGCGCCAGCAGCTTCGGGGACAGTAAAAACATTCAGTACTTC.